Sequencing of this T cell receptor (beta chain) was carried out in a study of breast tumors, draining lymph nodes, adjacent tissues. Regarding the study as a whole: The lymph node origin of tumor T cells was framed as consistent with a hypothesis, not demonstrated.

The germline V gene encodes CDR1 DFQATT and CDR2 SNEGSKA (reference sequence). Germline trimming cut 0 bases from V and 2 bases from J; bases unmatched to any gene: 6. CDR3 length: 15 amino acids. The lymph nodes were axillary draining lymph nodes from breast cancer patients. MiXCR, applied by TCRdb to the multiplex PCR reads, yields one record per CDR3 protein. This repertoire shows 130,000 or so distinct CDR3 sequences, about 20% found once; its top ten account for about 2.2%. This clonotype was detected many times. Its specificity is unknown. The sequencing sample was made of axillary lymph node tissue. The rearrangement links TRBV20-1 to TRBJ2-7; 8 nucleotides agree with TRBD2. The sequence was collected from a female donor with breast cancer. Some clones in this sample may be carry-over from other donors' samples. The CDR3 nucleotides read TGCAGTGCTAGAGAATCCGGGACTAGGACCTACGAGCAGTACTTC. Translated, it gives CSARESGTRTYEQYF.